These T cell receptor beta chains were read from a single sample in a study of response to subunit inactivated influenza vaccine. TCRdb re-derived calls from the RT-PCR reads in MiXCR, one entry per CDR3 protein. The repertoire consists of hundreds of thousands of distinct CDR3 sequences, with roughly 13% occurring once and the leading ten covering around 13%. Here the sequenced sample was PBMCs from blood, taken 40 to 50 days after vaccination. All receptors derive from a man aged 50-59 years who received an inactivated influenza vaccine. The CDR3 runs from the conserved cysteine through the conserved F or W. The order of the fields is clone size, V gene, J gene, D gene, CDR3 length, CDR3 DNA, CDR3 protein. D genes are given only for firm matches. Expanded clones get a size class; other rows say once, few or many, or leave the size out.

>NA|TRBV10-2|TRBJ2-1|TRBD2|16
TGCGCCAGCAGAGACGGACTAGCGGGAGCCTACAATGAGCAGTTCTTC
CASRDGLAGAYNEQFF
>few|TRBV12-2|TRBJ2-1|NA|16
TGTGCAAGTCGCTTAGGGGGACTAGAGAGGAGGAATGAGCAGTTCTTC
CASRLGGLERRNEQFF
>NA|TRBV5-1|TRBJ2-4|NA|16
TGCGCCAGCAGCCCTACGGGAGCACATTTAGAAAACATTCAGTACTTC
CASSPTGAHLENIQYF
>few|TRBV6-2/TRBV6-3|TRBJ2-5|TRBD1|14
TGTGCCAGCAGTAAACTCAGGGGGCTCGGGACCCAGTACTTC
CASSKLRGLGTQYF
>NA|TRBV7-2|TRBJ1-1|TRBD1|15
TGTGCCAGCAGCTTAGCGACAGGGCGCGGCACTGAAGCTTTCTTT
CASSLATGRGTEAFF
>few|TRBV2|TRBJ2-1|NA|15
TGTGCCAGCCATTACAGGGACACCTCATACAATGAGCAGTTCTTC
CASHYRDTSYNEQFF
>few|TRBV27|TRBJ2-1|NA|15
TGTGCCAGCAGTCACTACTGGGGAGGGGGCAATGAGCAGTTCTTC
CASSHYWGGGNEQFF
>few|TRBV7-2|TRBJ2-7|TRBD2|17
TGTGCCAGCAGCATAATGTTAGCGGGGACACTTCCCTACGAGCAGTACTTC
CASSIMLAGTLPYEQYF
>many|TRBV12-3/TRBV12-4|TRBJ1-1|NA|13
TGTGCCAGCAGTTTGCTCGAGGCATCCGAAGCTTTCTTT
CASSLLEASEAFF
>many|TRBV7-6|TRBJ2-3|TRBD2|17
TGTGCCAGCAGCTTAGTACTAGCGGGAGTAGGGGCAGATACGCAGTATTTT
CASSLVLAGVGADTQYF
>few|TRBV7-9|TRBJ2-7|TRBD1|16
TGTGCCAGCAGCTTCCTTTACCGGGACAGGAGTTACGAGCAGTACTTC
CASSFLYRDRSYEQYF
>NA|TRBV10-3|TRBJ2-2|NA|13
TGTGCCATCAGTGCTACGAACACCGGGGAGCTGTTTTTT
CAISATNTGELFF